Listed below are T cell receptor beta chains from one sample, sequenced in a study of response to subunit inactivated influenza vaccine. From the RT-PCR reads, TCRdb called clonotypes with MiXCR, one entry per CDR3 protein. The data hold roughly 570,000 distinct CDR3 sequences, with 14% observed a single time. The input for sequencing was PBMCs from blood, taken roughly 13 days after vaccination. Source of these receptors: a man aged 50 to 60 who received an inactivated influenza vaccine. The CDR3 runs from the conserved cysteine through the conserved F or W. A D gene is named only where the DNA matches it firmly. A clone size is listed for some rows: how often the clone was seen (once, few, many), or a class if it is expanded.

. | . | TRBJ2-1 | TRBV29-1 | CSVDHPGDEQFF | TGCAGCGTTGACCACCCGGGAGATGAGCAGTTCTTC
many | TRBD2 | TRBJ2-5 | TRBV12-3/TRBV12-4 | CASSSASGGRETQYF | TGTGCCAGCAGTTCGGCTAGCGGGGGTCGAGAGACCCAGTACTTC
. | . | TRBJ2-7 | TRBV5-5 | CASSSWADYEQYF | TGTGCCAGCAGCTCGTGGGCGGACTACGAGCAGTACTTC
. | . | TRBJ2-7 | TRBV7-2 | CASSLLPQPPIYEQYF | TGTGCCAGCAGCTTATTGCCCCAACCGCCCATATACGAGCAGTACTTC
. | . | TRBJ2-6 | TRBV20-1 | CSARDFGVKGRASGANVLTF | TGCAGTGCTAGAGATTTTGGCGTTAAGGGCCGGGCGTCCGGGGCCAACGTCCTGACTTTC
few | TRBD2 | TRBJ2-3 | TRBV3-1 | CASSQSSGGPTDTQYF | TGTGCCAGCAGCCAATCTAGCGGGGGTCCCACAGATACGCAGTATTTT
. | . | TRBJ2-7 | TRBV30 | CAWSDGRMAYEQYF | TGTGCCTGGAGTGATGGCAGGATGGCCTACGAGCAGTACTTC
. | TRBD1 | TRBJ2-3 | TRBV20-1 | CSAIQGRQYF | TGCAGTGCGATACAGGGGCGTCAGTATTTT
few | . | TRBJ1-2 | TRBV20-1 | CSAPTVQRGNYGYTF | TGCAGTGCTCCCACTGTACAGCGAGGAAACTATGGCTACACCTTC
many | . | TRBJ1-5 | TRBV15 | CATSDPNQPQHF | TGTGCCACCAGCGACCCGAATCAGCCCCAGCATTTT
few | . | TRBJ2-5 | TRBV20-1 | CSVGRGQETQYF | TGCTCGGTTGGTCGGGGGCAAGAGACCCAGTACTTC
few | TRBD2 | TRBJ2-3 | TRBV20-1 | CSATAGPDTQYF | TGCAGTGCGACAGCGGGACCAGATACGCAGTATTTT
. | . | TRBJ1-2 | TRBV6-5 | CASSGPFGYTF | TGTGCCAGCAGTGGACCATTTGGCTACACCTTC
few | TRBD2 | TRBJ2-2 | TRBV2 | CASSEGTSVVGELFF | TGTGCCAGCAGTGAAGGGACTAGCGTGGTCGGGGAGCTGTTTTTT
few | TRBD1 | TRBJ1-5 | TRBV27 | CASSQGQGFQPQHF | TGTGCCAGCAGCCAGGGACAGGGCTTTCAGCCCCAGCATTTT